Sequencing of this T cell receptor (beta chain) was carried out in a study of blood T cell repertoires in COVID-19. Study-level background: Sites across the United States, Italy and Spain contributed samples from acute and convalescent COVID-19. From T cells, B-cell-depleted T cells, or PBMCs came the material, which was cDNA or gDNA.

V was clipped by 8 bases and J by 2 bases, with 10 bases between them. Germline V gene sequence: CDR1 MNHEY, CDR2 SVGAGI. The CDR3 has 13 residues. Original processing methods: Quantification of nucleated cells was approximated via reference gene primer amplification. This table comes from immunoSEQ multiplex PCR, and its TCRdb copy is limited to in-frame clones, with some not included. The DNA was the basis for D and trimming; V, J and clone size are from that table. Among 250,000 to 350,000 clones listed, 86% were seen once. The rearrangement joins TRBV6-5 to TRBJ1-3; D gene uncertain. The receptor comes from a woman in her 70s with COVID-19, enrolled during active disease. Sequencing input: peripheral blood. CDR3 coding DNA: TGTGCCAGCGGCTCGCTCCCTGGAAACACCATATATTTT. This gives the protein CASGSLPGNTIYF.